The source of this T cell receptor beta chain is a study of shared clonotypes between healthy human individuals. Study summary: CD4 naive and CD4 memory each took three plates per donor, while CD8 naive took two and CD8 memory one. Whole-study results and caveats: A few donors had around 5% of their naive CD4 clonotypes in common.

Of note for this clone: The antigen remains unidentified.

Data came from immunoSEQ multiplex PCR; TCRdb stores just in-frame clones and leaves some out. The sample contains about 2 million clones, around 95% of which appear only once. V was shortened by 3 bases and J by 6 bases, with 8 bases between the two germline ends. The CDR3 is 13 residues long. From germline, CDR1 is SEHNR and CDR2 FQNEAQ (reference sequence). Donors comprised healthy HIV-negative adults lacking recent acute infections or vaccinations. Naive CD4+ cells were CD45RA-selected; the remaining cells were memory. Specimen: naive CD4+ T cells sorted from blood. Subset defined: CD45RA+ positively selected. The receptor was isolated from a man between 18 and 29 years old in good health. This rearrangement joins TRBV7-9 to TRBJ2-2, with unresolved D. This CDR3 is CASSFELAGELFF. CDR3 nucleotide sequence: TGTGCCAGCAGCTTTGAATTGGCCGGGGAGCTGTTTTTT.